This T cell receptor beta chain was captured by sequencing in a study of human T cells and chemical hapten exposure. As for the study in general: Per-sample TCR yield variability stemmed mainly from small pooled library volume differences. Study-level findings and limits: Counts of TCRs above 1 in 1000 frequency stayed unchanged with DPC sensitization.

Sequencing started from total RNA isolated from unfractionated whole blood. Germline loops: CDR1 MGHRA, CDR2 YSYEKL. The V end was cut by 4 bases, the J end by 7 bases, with 13 bases between. CDR3 length equals 14 residues. Remarks on this clonotype: The target antigen is unknown.

The library labeled individual cDNA molecules by adding unique molecular identifiers to them. From the 5' RACE reads, TCRdb called clonotypes with MiXCR, one entry per CDR3 protein. The sample shows about 120,000 distinct CDR3 sequences, around a fifth of them seen only once. This clonotype originated in a human donor in good health. The chain couples TRBV4-1 to TRBJ2-2; the D gene is possibly TRBD1 (5 bases). This CDR3 reads CASSRQGTGGELFF. CDR3 DNA sequence: TGCGCCAGCAGCCGGCAGGGTACAGGCGGGGAGCTGTTTTTT.